This T cell receptor (beta chain) was sequenced for a study of neurological immune-mediated disorders. TCRdb passed the 5' RACE reads through MiXCR, listing each CDR3 protein once. Of 25,000 to 35,000 distinct CDR3 sequences in the sample, about 1.6% are singletons; the top ten hold 7.5% to 10%. Ten or more counts support this clonotype. Sequencing was done on a sample of PBMCs. This receptor was taken from a woman aged 25 to 45 with multiple sclerosis.

The CDR3 coding sequence is TGTGCCAGCAGTTACTCGGGTAGGATGAACACTGAAGCTTTCTTT. The encoded protein is CASSYSGRMNTEAFF. This rearrangement joins TRBV6-2 or TRBV6-3 to TRBJ1-1; D gene uncertain. The CDR3 contains 15 residues. Trimming took 0 bases from V and 0 from J, leaving 8 bases between them. Germline V gene lookup returns CDR1 MNHEY and CDR2 SVGEGT.